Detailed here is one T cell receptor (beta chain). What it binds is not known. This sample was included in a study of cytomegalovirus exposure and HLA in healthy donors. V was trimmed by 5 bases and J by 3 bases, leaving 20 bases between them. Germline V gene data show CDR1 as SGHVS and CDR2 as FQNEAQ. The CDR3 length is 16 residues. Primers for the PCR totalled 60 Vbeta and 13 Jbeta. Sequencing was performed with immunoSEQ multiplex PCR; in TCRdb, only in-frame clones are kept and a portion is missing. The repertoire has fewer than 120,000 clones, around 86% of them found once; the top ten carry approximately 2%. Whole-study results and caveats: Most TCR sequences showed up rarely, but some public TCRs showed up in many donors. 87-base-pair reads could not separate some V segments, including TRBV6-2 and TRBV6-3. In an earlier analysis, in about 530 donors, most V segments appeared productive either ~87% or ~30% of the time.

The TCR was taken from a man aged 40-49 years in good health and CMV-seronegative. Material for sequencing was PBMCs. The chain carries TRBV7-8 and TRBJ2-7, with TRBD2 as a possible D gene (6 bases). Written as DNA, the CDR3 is TGTGCCAGCAGCCAGGCCTCAACAGGAGGGTACTACGAGCAGTACTTC. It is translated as CASSQASTGGYYEQYF.